This record covers a single T cell receptor beta chain. Per the original methods: Nucleated cell counts were estimated from reference gene primer amplification. Only in-frame clones appear in the TCRdb table, and some are missing; sequencing was by immunoSEQ multiplex PCR. V and J calls and clone size are copied from that table; D and trimming were computed from the DNA. The table shows some 270,000 clones, with roughly 84% occurring only once. The data are from a study of blood T cell repertoires in COVID-19. Study background: The samples span acute and convalescent COVID-19 from the United States, Italy and Spain. T cells, B-cell-depleted T cells, or PBMCs supplied cDNA or gDNA.

Sequenced material: peripheral blood. The sequence was obtained from a woman in her forties who had recovered from COVID-19.

CDR3 in amino acids: CASSQSSDGAYGYTF. The CDR3 DNA reads as TGCGCCAGCAGCCAGTCAAGTGATGGGGCGTATGGCTACACCTTC. V is TRBV4-1 and J is TRBJ1-2; D is perhaps TRBD1 (5 bases). The CDR3 runs to 15 residues. V was shortened by 3 bases and J by 5 bases, with 16 bases between the two germline ends. CDR1 is MGHRA and CDR2 is YSYEKL in the germline V gene.